This TCR beta chain was captured in a study of cytomegalovirus exposure and HLA in healthy donors. On this clone itself: The antigen is not known.

Likely unrecorded immune exposures existed in these nominally healthy donors. 60 Vbeta and 13 Jbeta primers were used in PCR. The repertoire was sequenced with immunoSEQ multiplex PCR; TCRdb's copy has only in-frame clones and lacks some. Among roughly 150,000 clones listed, almost 80% were seen once. Findings of the study overall: What was likely a sequencing artifact was a cluster of highly shared sequence variants.

The CDR3 length is 16 residues. With V trimmed by 5 bases and J by 3 bases, 5 bases remained unmatched. The V gene's germline CDR1 is SGHNT and CDR2 YENEEA. The V call is TRBV11-3, the J call TRBJ2-2; 11 nucleotides line up with TRBD2. Sequencing was performed on PBMCs. The source is a male donor in good health and CMV-seronegative. CDR3 protein: CASSPALAGDTGELFF. DNA for the CDR3: TGTGCCAGCAGCCCAGCACTAGCGGGAGACACCGGGGAGCTGTTTTTT.